These 21 T cell receptor beta chains came from one sample sequenced in a study of cytomegalovirus exposure and HLA in healthy donors. The table came from immunoSEQ multiplex PCR; TCRdb's copy has only in-frame clones and leaves some out. The sample records 150,000 to 200,000 clones, roughly 82% being singletons. The material sequenced was PBMCs. The receptors stem from a man aged 18-30 years in good health and CMV-seropositive.

In DNA form, the CDR3 reads TGCGCCAGCAGCCAAGATAGGGAGGGATACTTCACGAACACCGGGGAGCTGTTTTTT. It is translated as CASSQDREGYFTNTGELFF. The genes are TRBV4-1 and TRBJ2-2; TRBD2 matches 7 bases. The CDR3 is made up of 19 amino acids. Germline V lookup: CDR1 MGHRA, CDR2 YSYEKL. V was clipped by 0 bases and J by 0 bases; unmatched bases: 10.

The chain has TRBV13 and TRBJ1-5; TRBD1 matches at 8 bases. CDR3 length: 16 amino acids. J gave up 0 bases and V 5 bases, and 6 bases lay outside the gene matches. Germline CDR1 is PRHDT and CDR2 is FYEKMQ (reference sequence). The CDR3 nucleotides read TGTGCCAGCAGCCAATCGGACAGGGCTAGCAATCAGCCCCAGCATTTT. It codes for CASSQSDRASNQPQHF.

The chain combines TRBV7-3 with TRBJ2-3; D might be TRBD2 (5 bases). The germline V and J ends were trimmed by 4 bases and 5 bases, with 10 bases remaining between them. CDR3 size: 13 residues. Germline CDR1 is SGHTA and CDR2 is FQGTGA. The CDR3 loop reads CASSSDWVDTQYF. The CDR3 DNA reads as TGTGCCAGCAGCTCGGACTGGGTAGATACGCAGTATTTT. The full variable domain, its missing parts supplied by reference TRBV7-3 and TRBJ2-3, is GAGVSQTPSNKVTEKGKYVELRCDPISGHTALYWYRQSLGQGPEFLIYFQGTGAADDSGLPNDRFFAVRPEGSVSTLKIQRTERGDSAVYLCASSSDWVDTQYFGPGTRLTVL.

This rearrangement joins TRBV7-9 to TRBJ1-1; unclear D gene. The CDR3 is 14 amino acids. The V gene lost 4 bases and the J gene lost 4 bases, with 13 bases spanning the gap. Germline CDR1 is SEHNR and CDR2 is FQNEAQ (reference sequence). The CDR3 loop reads CASSSHAGITEAFF. CDR3 nucleotide sequence: TGTGCCAGCAGCTCCCACGCGGGGATCACTGAAGCTTTCTTT.

The chain links TRBV29-1 to TRBJ2-1, with 13 bases aligning to TRBD2. The CDR3 has 14 amino acids. With V trimmed by 7 bases and J by 7 bases, 7 bases remained unmatched. Germline assignment: CDR1 SQVTM and CDR2 ANQGSEA. The CDR3 nucleotides read TGCAGCGCCGTCACGGGACTAGCGGGAAATGAGCAGTTCTTC. This translates into CSAVTGLAGNEQFF.

The chain combines TRBV5-5 with TRBJ2-2, with TRBD2 matching over 9 bases. Germline V gives CDR1 SGHKS, CDR2 YYEKEE (reference sequence). J was trimmed by 4 bases and V by 4 bases; bases with no gene match: 8. The CDR3 runs to 16 residues. The CDR3 DNA is TGTGCCAGCAGCCAATTAGCGGGAGCGGCCACCGGGGAGCTGTTTTTT. It yields the protein CASSQLAGAATGELFF.

The genes are TRBV9 and TRBJ2-1, with 11 bases lining up with TRBD2. The trim removed 3 bases at V and 6 bases at J, leaving 8 bases unmatched. The CDR3 totals 16 residues. Germline assignment: CDR1 SGDLS and CDR2 YYNGEE. CDR3 protein: CASSARTSGFFNEQFF. Here the CDR3 DNA reads TGTGCCAGCAGCGCCCGGACTAGCGGGTTCTTCAATGAGCAGTTCTTC. Based on the CDR3 plus reference TRBV9 and TRBJ2-1, the full variable domain is DSGVTQTPKHLITATGQRVTLRCSPRSGDLSVYWYQQSLDQGLQFLIQYYNGEERAKGNILERFSAQQFPDLHSELNLSSLELGDSALYFCASSARTSGFFNEQFFGPGTRLTVL.

V and J are TRBV5-3 and TRBJ1-1, with a possible D match to TRBD1 (6 bases). TRBV5-3 is an ORF for which the function is uncertain. The V end was cut by 3 bases, the J end by 6 bases, with 18 bases between. CDR3 length: 15 residues. The CDR3 DNA reads TGTGCCAGAAGCTCCCCACAGGGCAGAAGAGCTGAAGCTTTCTTT. Translated, it gives CARSSPQGRRAEAFF.

V is TRBV7-7 and J is TRBJ2-7; 9 bases line up with TRBD1. This CDR3 has 16 residues. Germline loops: CDR1 SSHAT, CDR2 FNYEAQ (reference sequence). V dropped 6 bases and J dropped 6; count of bases not matched to a gene: 15. CDR3 loop: CASSPSPGQGIGEQYF. DNA for the CDR3: TGTGCCAGCAGTCCCTCTCCGGGACAGGGAATCGGCGAGCAGTACTTC. Full variable domain (outside the CDR3, taken from reference TRBV7-7 and TRBJ2-7): GAGVSQSPRYKVTKRGQDVTLRCDPISSHATLYWYQQALGQGPEFLTYFNYEAQPDKSGLPSDRFSAERPEGSISTLTIQRTEQRDSAMYRCASSPSPGQGIGEQYFGPGTRLTVT.

The chain uses TRBV6-4 and TRBJ2-7; a possible D gene is TRBD2 (6 bases). The CDR3 totals 13 residues. Trimming took off 0 bases at V and 7 bases at J, with 10 bases between the two ends. Germline CDR1 MRHNA, CDR2 SNTAGT. CDR3 bases: TGTGCCAGCAGTGACTCACAGAGCGGGGAGCAGTACTTC. Amino acid sequence: CASSDSQSGEQYF.

The V and J genes are TRBV27 and TRBJ2-3, with a possible D match to TRBD2 (6 bases). Germline assignment: CDR1 MNHEY and CDR2 SMNVEV (reference sequence). The ends were cut back, 8 bases at V and 0 bases at J, with 18 bases in the middle. The CDR3 consists of 16 residues. CDR3 protein: CASFEAVSGSTDTQYF. In DNA, the CDR3 is TGTGCCAGCTTTGAGGCTGTTAGCGGAAGCACAGATACGCAGTATTTT.

This clone was counted once. The chain joins TRBV7-7 to TRBJ2-1, with TRBD2 matching over 7 bases. Germline loops: CDR1 SSHAT, CDR2 FNYEAQ (reference sequence). The CDR3 is made up of 14 amino acids. V dropped 3 bases and J dropped 10; count of bases not matched to a gene: 9. The CDR3, as DNA: TGTGCCAGCAGCTTGGACCCGGCAGCGGGAGAGCAGTTCTTC. Protein: CASSLDPAAGEQFF.

This clone has just a few counts. V and J are TRBV5-1 and TRBJ2-5; 11 bases agree with TRBD2. CDR3 length: 15 residues. Germline V gene sequence: CDR1 SGHRS, CDR2 YFSETQ. V lost 3 bases, J lost 4 bases, and 5 bases stayed unmatched. CDR3: CASSWIAGGGETQYF. In nucleotides, the CDR3 is TGCGCCAGCAGCTGGATAGCGGGAGGGGGAGAGACCCAGTACTTC.

The table lists this clone with a count of one. The chain uses TRBV2 and TRBJ1-4; 8 nucleotides align to TRBD1. The CDR3 runs 15 residues. The germline V gene has CDR1 SNHLY and CDR2 FYNNEI. V shed 1 base and J 5 bases; nucleotides not matched to a gene: 3. Here the CDR3 reads CASSEGDRPNEKLFF. CDR3 sequence (DNA): TGTGCCAGCAGTGAAGGGGACAGGCCAAATGAAAAACTGTTTTTT. Based on the CDR3 plus reference TRBV2 and TRBJ1-4, the full variable domain is EPEVTQTPSHQVTQMGQEVILRCVPISNHLYFYWYRQILGQKVEFLVSFYNNEISEKSEIFDDQFSVERPDGSNFTLKIRSTKLEDSAMYFCASSEGDRPNEKLFFGSGTQLSVL.

In this sample, this clone turned up once. The chain recombines TRBV7-2 with TRBJ2-2; 8 bases match TRBD2. CDR3 length: 17 amino acids. V gave up 0 bases and J gave up 0 bases; unmatched junction bases: 3. Germline values: CDR1 SGHTA, CDR2 FQGNSA. The CDR3 DNA reads TGTGCCAGCAGCTTAGCTCGGCGGGGGGCGAACACCGGGGAGCTGTTTTTT. It is translated as CASSLARRGANTGELFF. Complete variable domain (other parts from reference TRBV7-2 and TRBJ2-2): GAGVSQSPSNKVTEKGKDVELRCDPISGHTALYWYRQSLGQGLEFLIYFQGNSAPDKSGLPSDRFSAERTGGSVSTLTIQRTQQEDSAVYLCASSLARRGANTGELFFGEGSRLTVL.

This clone was counted once. The V call is TRBV11-3, the J call TRBJ2-1, with TRBD2 matching over 7 bases. The CDR3 loop spans 15 amino acids. Germline-derived CDR1 and CDR2 are SGHNT and YENEEA. Trimming removed 5 bases from V and 0 bases from J; junction bases left unmatched: 4. The CDR3 DNA reads as TGTGCCAGCAGCCCCGGGGGGTACTCCTACAATGAGCAGTTCTTC. This gives the protein CASSPGGYSYNEQFF.

In DNA, the CDR3 is TGTGCCAGCAGCCGGACTAGCGGGGAGACCCAGTACTTC. Its protein is CASSRTSGETQYF. The chain uses TRBV4-2 and TRBJ2-5; 11 bases align to TRBD2. J was trimmed by 5 bases and V by 4 bases; bases with no gene match: 0. CDR3 length: 13 amino acids. Germline V gene lookup returns CDR1 LGHNA and CDR2 YNFKEQ.

This chain joins TRBV28 and TRBJ1-1, with 9 positions matching TRBD1. The CDR3 has 14 amino acids. Germline V gene sequence: CDR1 MDHEN, CDR2 SYDVKM. The V and J ends lost 7 bases and 4 bases, in that order; junction bases with no gene match: 7. The CDR3 sequence: CASTQTGGVTEAFF. CDR3 nucleotide sequence: TGTGCCAGCACCCAGACAGGGGGTGTCACTGAAGCTTTCTTT.

The V call is TRBV5-8, the J call TRBJ2-3; D gene unclear. Germline CDR1 SGHTS, CDR2 YDEGEE. The CDR3 loop spans 13 amino acids. Trimming stripped 3 bases from V and 4 bases from J, with 9 bases between. The CDR3 reads CASSSLTPDTQYF. In nucleotides, the CDR3 is TGTGCCAGCAGCTCGCTAACCCCAGATACGCAGTATTTT.

The V call is TRBV5-6, the J call TRBJ1-1; 8 nucleotides agree with TRBD1. Germline CDR1 is SGHDT and CDR2 is YYEEEE. J lost 4 bases, V lost 2 bases, and 10 bases had no gene match. There are 16 residues in the CDR3. The CDR3 spells CASSFAPGGRGTEAFF. The CDR3 DNA follows: TGTGCCAGCAGCTTTGCTCCAGGGGGCCGGGGCACTGAAGCTTTCTTT.

V and J are TRBV18 and TRBJ2-7; tentatively, D is TRBD1 (5 bases). The CDR3 extends over 11 amino acids. Germline CDR1 KGHSH, CDR2 LQKENI. Trimming left V 5 bases short and J 5 bases short, with 7 bases between. CDR3 sequence: CASSRGNEQYF. The CDR3 DNA follows: TGTGCCAGCTCAAGGGGAAACGAGCAGTACTTC. The variable domain in full, with the rest retrieved from reference TRBV18 and TRBJ2-7, is NAGVMQNPRHLVRRRGQEARLRCSPMKGHSHVYWYRQLPEEGLKFMVYLQKENIIDESGMPKERFSAEFPKEGPSILRIQQVVRGDSAAYFCASSRGNEQYFGPGTRLTVT.